Included here is one TCR beta chain sequence, with context. This entry belongs to a study of cytomegalovirus exposure and HLA in healthy donors. The primer mix had 60 Vbeta and 13 Jbeta primers. TCRdb's copy holds only in-frame clones and misses some; the assay was immunoSEQ multiplex PCR. The data hold 200,000 or so clones, with 78% observed a single time. CDR3 length equals 14 residues. Germline V CDR1 and CDR2: LNHNV, YYDKDF (reference sequence). Trimming stripped 1 base from V and 6 bases from J, with 12 bases between. The genes are TRBV15 and TRBJ1-1; no clear D. This sequence was found in a woman aged 25 to 45 in good health and CMV-seropositive. The sample comprised PBMCs. The CDR3 reads CATSRGEGLAEAFF. For the CDR3, the DNA is TGTGCCACCAGCAGAGGAGAGGGTCTAGCTGAAGCTTTCTTT.